This T cell receptor (beta chain) stems from a study of T cells in localized non-small cell lung cancer. Study-level results: Appearance in adjacent lung was seen for a median 57 of the top 100 tumor clones. Adjacent uninvolved lung had the highest clonality, suggesting focused antigen responses.

Generated by immunoSEQ multiplex PCR, the TCRdb table keeps only in-frame clones and is missing some. The table shows 28,000 or so clones, with around 93% occurring only once. In the case of this clone: Its antigen is unidentified.

Trimming removed 7 bases from V and 0 bases from J; junction bases left unmatched: 5. Germline loops: CDR1 MNHEY, CDR2 SVGAGI. CDR3 length: 15 residues. Sequencing used peripheral blood, obtained before any cancer treatment. This receptor was obtained from an older female donor with stage II squamous cell lung carcinoma. The chain joins TRBV6-5 to TRBJ2-2; TRBD1 aligns across 7 bases. The CDR3 DNA follows: TGTGCCAGCACCTGGGACAGATCGAACACCGGGGAGCTGTTTTTT. Its protein product is CASTWDRSNTGELFF.